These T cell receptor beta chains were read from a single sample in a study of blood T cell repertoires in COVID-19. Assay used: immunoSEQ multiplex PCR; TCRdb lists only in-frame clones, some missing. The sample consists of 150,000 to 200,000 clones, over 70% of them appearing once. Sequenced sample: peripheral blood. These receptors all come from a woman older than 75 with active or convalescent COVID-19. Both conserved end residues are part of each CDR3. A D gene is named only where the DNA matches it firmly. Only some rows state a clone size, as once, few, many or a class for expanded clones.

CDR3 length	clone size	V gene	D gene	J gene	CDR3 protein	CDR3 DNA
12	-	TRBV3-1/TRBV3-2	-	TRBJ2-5	CASSQGRETQYF	TGTGCCAGCAGCCAGGGGAGAGAGACCCAGTACTTC
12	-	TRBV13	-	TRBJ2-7	CASSLTGYEQYF	TGTGCCAGCAGCTTAACAGGTTACGAGCAGTACTTC
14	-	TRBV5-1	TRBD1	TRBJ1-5	CASSAGTGVEPQHF	TGCGCCAGCAGTGCCGGGACAGGGGTCGAACCCCAGCATTTT
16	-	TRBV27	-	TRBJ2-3	CASSRTDRSRGDTQYF	TGTGCCAGCAGTCGGACGGACAGATCGAGGGGAGATACGCAGTATTTT
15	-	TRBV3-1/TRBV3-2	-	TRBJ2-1	CASSQGQAPHNEQFF	TGTGCCAGCAGCCAAGGTCAAGCCCCCCACAATGAGCAGTTCTTC
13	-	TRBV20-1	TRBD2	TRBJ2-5	CSVSGGGRETQYF	TGCAGTGTTAGTGGCGGGGGAAGAGAGACCCAGTACTTC
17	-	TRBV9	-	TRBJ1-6	CASSVGLSSSYNSPLHF	TGTGCCAGCAGCGTAGGTCTGTCGAGCTCCTATAATTCACCCCTCCACTTT
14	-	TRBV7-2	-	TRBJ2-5	CASSLTSGQETQYF	TGTGCCAGCAGCTTAACTAGTGGGCAAGAGACCCAGTACTTC
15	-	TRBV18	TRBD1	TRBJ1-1	CASPWDRWDSTEAFF	TGTGCCAGCCCTTGGGACAGGTGGGACAGCACTGAAGCTTTCTTT
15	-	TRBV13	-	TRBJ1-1	CASTLRQTSNTEAFF	TGTGCCAGCACCCTTCGACAGACCTCGAACACTGAAGCTTTCTTT
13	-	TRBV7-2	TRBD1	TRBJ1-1	CASSLEQGPEAFF	TGTGCCAGCAGCTTAGAACAGGGGCCTGAAGCTTTCTTT
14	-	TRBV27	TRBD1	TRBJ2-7	CASSLSGTGNEQYF	TGTGCCAGCAGTTTATCCGGGACAGGGAACGAGCAGTACTTC
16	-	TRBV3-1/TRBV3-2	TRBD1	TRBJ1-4	CASSQPTGARNEKLFF	TGTGCCAGCAGCCAACCCACAGGGGCCCGAAATGAAAAACTGTTTTTT
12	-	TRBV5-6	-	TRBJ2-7	CASSLGRDEQYF	TGTGCCAGCAGCTTGGGGCGGGACGAGCAGTACTTC
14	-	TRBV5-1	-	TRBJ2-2	CASSGGQNTGELFF	TGCGCCAGCAGCGGGGGACAGAACACCGGGGAGCTGTTTTTT
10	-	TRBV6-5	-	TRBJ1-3	CASEENTIYF	TGTGCCAGCGAGGAGAACACCATATATTTT
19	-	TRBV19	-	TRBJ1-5	CASSMKALTGPVRSQPQHF	TGTGCCAGTAGTATGAAGGCCCTGACAGGCCCGGTAAGGAGTCAGCCCCAGCATTTT
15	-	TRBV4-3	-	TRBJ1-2	CASSQGRAGSYGYTF	TGCGCCAGCAGCCAAGGTCGGGCGGGTTCGTATGGCTACACCTTC
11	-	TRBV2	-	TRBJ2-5	CASRAVETQYF	TGTGCCAGCAGAGCGGTGGAGACCCAGTACTTC
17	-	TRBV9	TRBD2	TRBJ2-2	CASSKLLAGANTGELFF	TGTGCCAGCAGCAAACTACTAGCGGGGGCCAACACCGGGGAGCTGTTTTTT
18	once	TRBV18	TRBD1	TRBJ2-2	CASSSSRTGDLNTGELFF	TGTGCCAGCTCATCGTCCCGGACAGGGGACTTGAACACCGGGGAGCTGTTTTTT
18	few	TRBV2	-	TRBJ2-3	CAREASIAVGGRTDTQYF	TGTGCCAGGGAGGCCTCCATAGCGGTCGGGGGACGCACAGATACGCAGTATTTT
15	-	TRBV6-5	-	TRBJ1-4	CASRVRDTNNEKLFF	TGTGCCAGCAGGGTCCGGGACACCAATAATGAAAAACTGTTTTTT
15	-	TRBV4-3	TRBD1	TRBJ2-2	CASSLSTGGTGELFF	TGCGCCAGCAGCCTCTCGACAGGGGGGACCGGGGAGCTGTTTTTT
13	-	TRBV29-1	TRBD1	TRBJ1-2	CSVASEGAYGYTF	TGCAGCGTTGCCTCAGAGGGGGCCTATGGCTACACCTTC
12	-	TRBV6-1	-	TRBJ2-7	CASSSNFGEQYF	TGTGCCAGCAGTTCAAATTTCGGCGAGCAGTACTTC
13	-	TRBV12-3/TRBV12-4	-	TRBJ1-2	CATSPSGYYGYTF	TGTGCCACCTCACCGTCAGGATACTATGGCTACACCTTC
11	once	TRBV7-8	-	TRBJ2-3	CASSPQDTQYF	TGTGCCAGCAGCCCACAGGATACGCAGTATTTT
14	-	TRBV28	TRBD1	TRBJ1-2	CASSTGGTIGGYTF	TGTGCCAGCAGCACAGGGGGGACGATCGGTGGCTACACCTTC
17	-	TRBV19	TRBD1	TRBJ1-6	CASSPAASTGYNSPLHF	TGTGCCAGTAGCCCCGCTGCCTCGACAGGGTATAATTCACCCCTCCACTTT
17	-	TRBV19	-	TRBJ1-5	CASSLGLQGITNQPQHF	TGTGCCAGTAGTTTGGGCCTACAGGGAATCACCAATCAGCCCCAGCATTTT
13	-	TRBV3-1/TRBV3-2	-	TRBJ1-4	CASSQQEGGKLFF	TGTGCCAGCAGCCAACAAGAGGGTGGAAAACTGTTTTTT
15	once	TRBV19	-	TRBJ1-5	CASTSRGGGNQPQHF	TGTGCCAGTACCTCTCGGGGAGGGGGCAATCAGCCCCAGCATTTT
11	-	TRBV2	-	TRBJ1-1	CASSGTKWAFF	TGTGCCAGCAGTGGGACAAAATGGGCTTTCTTT
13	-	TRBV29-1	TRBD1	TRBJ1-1	CSVRTGGLTEAFF	TGCAGCGTAAGGACAGGGGGCTTGACTGAAGCTTTCTTT
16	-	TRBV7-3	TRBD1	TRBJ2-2	CASSYGTGSSTGELFF	TGTGCCAGCAGCTACGGGACAGGGTCCTCCACCGGGGAGCTGTTTTTT
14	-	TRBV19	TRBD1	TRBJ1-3	CASGGTGAGNTIYF	TGTGCCAGTGGGGGTACAGGGGCTGGAAACACCATATATTTT
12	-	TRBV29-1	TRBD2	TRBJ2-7	CSVAGTTNEQYF	TGCAGCGTTGCTGGGACTACTAACGAGCAGTACTTC
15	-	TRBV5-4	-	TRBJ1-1	CASSPDERVWTEAFF	TGTGCCAGCAGCCCTGACGAGCGGGTATGGACTGAAGCTTTCTTT
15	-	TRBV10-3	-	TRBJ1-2	CAISDLLGTQDGYTF	TGTGCCATCAGTGACCTACTGGGGACACAGGATGGCTACACCTTC
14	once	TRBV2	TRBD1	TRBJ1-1	CASSPRTGGTEAFF	TGTGCCAGCAGCCCCAGGACAGGGGGCACTGAAGCTTTCTTT
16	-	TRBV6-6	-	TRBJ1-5	CASSYSRGRENQPQHF	TGTGCCAGCAGTTACTCGAGAGGACGGGAAAATCAGCCCCAGCATTTT
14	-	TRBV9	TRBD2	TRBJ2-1	CASSETSGYNEQFF	TGTGCCAGCAGCGAGACTAGCGGATACAATGAGCAGTTCTTC
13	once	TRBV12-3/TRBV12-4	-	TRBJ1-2	CASSLTVDYGYTF	TGTGCCAGCAGTTTGACAGTAGACTATGGCTACACCTTC
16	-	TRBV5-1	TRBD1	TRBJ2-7	CASSLVGTGVPYEQYF	TGCGCCAGCAGCTTGGTGGGGACAGGGGTACCCTACGAGCAGTACTTC
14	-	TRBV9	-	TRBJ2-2	CASSARLESGELFF	TGTGCCAGCAGCGCCCGACTAGAAAGCGGGGAGCTGTTTTTT
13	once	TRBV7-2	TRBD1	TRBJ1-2	CASSPSGGYGYTF	TGTGCCAGCAGCCCTTCAGGGGGCTATGGCTACACCTTC
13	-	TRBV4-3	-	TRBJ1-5	CASSQDRGQPQHF	TGCGCCAGCAGCCAAGACAGGGGCCAGCCCCAGCATTTT
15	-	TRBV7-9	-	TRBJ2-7	CASSPSFGVSYEQYF	TGTGCCAGCAGCCCTAGCTTCGGGGTCTCCTACGAGCAGTACTTC
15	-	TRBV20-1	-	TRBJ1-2	CSASPGGASYYGYTF	TGCAGTGCTAGTCCTGGGGGGGCTTCTTACTATGGCTACACCTTC
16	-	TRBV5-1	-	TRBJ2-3	CASSPPTLASTDTQYF	TGCGCCAGCAGCCCACCTACCCTAGCGAGCACAGATACGCAGTATTTT
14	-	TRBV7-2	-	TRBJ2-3	CASSPWGVTDTQYF	TGTGCCAGCAGCCCCTGGGGAGTCACAGATACGCAGTATTTT
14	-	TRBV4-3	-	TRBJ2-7	CASSQVGQGYEQYF	TGCGCCAGCAGCCAAGTCGGTCAGGGGTACGAGCAGTACTTC
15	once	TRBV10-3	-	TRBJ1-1	CAISESAGMDTEAFF	TGTGCCATCAGTGAGTCAGCAGGGATGGACACTGAAGCTTTCTTT
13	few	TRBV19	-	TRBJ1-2	CASSIAGGRGYTF	TGTGCCAGTAGTATCGCTGGGGGCAGGGGCTACACCTTC